A selection of T cell receptor beta chains follows, all from one sample in a study of blood T cells in healthy people across ages. TCRdb redid the calling of the 5' RACE reads with MiXCR, one entry per CDR3 protein. In the table there are some 1.1 million distinct CDR3 sequences, 35% to 40% of which are singletons. The sample taken for sequencing was blood. Receptors were obtained from a young man in good health. CDR3s include the opening cysteine and the closing phenylalanine or tryptophan. The order of the fields is clone size, CDR3 length, D gene, V gene, J gene, CDR3 DNA, CDR3 protein. The D gene is left open where the match is weak. A clone size is listed for some rows: how often the clone was seen (once, few, many), or a class if it is expanded.

-	15	-	TRBV7-2	TRBJ1-4	TGTGCCAGCAGCCAACAGGGAGGGACTAATGAAAAACTGTTTTTT	CASSQQGGTNEKLFF
-	14	-	TRBV3-1	TRBJ1-6	TGTGCCAGCAGCCAAGACAGCTCAGGTTCACCCCTCCACTTT	CASSQDSSGSPLHF
few	16	-	TRBV14	TRBJ2-3	TGTGCCAGCAGCCAAGGGGACACATATAGCACAGATACGCAGTATTTT	CASSQGDTYSTDTQYF
many	17	TRBD2	TRBV4-1	TRBJ2-5	TGCGCCAGCAGCCAAGGGACTAGCGGGGGGTACCAAGAGACCCAGTACTTC	CASSQGTSGGYQETQYF
-	14	TRBD2	TRBV5-8	TRBJ2-5	TGTGCCAGCAGTTACGGACTAGCTGACAATGAGCAGTACTTC	CASSYGLADNEQYF
-	14	-	TRBV10-2	TRBJ1-2	TGCGCCAGCAGTGAGTCCACGGGGCCCTATGGCTACACCTTC	CASSESTGPYGYTF
few	12	-	TRBV20-1	TRBJ2-3	TGCAGTGCGCCATCTAGCACAGATACGCAGTATTTT	CSAPSSTDTQYF
-	16	-	TRBV20-1	TRBJ1-1	TGCAGTGCTCGAGGGGGACTACCGGCAGGGAACACTGAAGCTTTCTTT	CSARGGLPAGNTEAFF
-	15	-	TRBV6-6	TRBJ1-5	TGTGCCAGCAGTTACCGGAACAGGCCCAATCAGCCCCAGCATTTT	CASSYRNRPNQPQHF
-	12	-	TRBV4-1	TRBJ1-2	TGCGCCAGCAGTTACGGACTGTCTGGCTACACCTTC	CASSYGLSGYTF
-	14	TRBD2	TRBV29-1	TRBJ2-3	TGCAGCGTTGACCGTGCGGGGGGGGGAGATACGCAGTATTTT	CSVDRAGGGDTQYF
few	15	-	TRBV6-5	TRBJ2-3	TGTGCCAGCATCCCCTCGGGCGGCCACACAGATACGCAGTATTTT	CASIPSGGHTDTQYF
-	14	TRBD2	TRBV13	TRBJ2-1	TGTGCCAGCAGCCCCCCCACGGGGGGAAATGAGCAGTTCTTC	CASSPPTGGNEQFF
once	12	-	TRBV13	TRBJ2-3	TGTGCCAGCAGCAGACAGTGGGATACGCAGTATTTT	CASSRQWDTQYF
-	13	-	TRBV9	TRBJ2-2	TGTGCCAGCAGCCCACGACTAGCCGGGGAGCTGTTTTTT	CASSPRLAGELFF
once	16	-	TRBV20-1	TRBJ2-3	TGCAGTGCCACCACGGTGGGGGCCAAAAGCACAGATACGCAGTATTTT	CSATTVGAKSTDTQYF
-	16	TRBD1	TRBV6-2/TRBV6-3	TRBJ1-1	TGTGCCAGCAGTTACACGCGGACAGGCATGAACACTGAAGCTTTCTTT	CASSYTRTGMNTEAFF
-	16	-	TRBV4-2	TRBJ2-2	TGTGCCAGCAGCCAAGAGGGGAGTACGAACACCGGGGAGCTGTTTTTT	CASSQEGSTNTGELFF
many	15	TRBD1	TRBV12-3/TRBV12-4	TRBJ2-5	TGTGCCAGCAGTTCTTCAGGGGGCGGTTTGGAGACCCAGTACTTC	CASSSSGGGLETQYF
-	14	TRBD1	TRBV10-3	TRBJ2-3	TGTGCCATCACCAAAGGGGGCGGCACAGATACGCAGTATTTT	CAITKGGGTDTQYF
-	14	-	TRBV20-1	TRBJ2-3	TGCAGTGCTAGCGGGCCTTCTCAATCAGATACGCAGTATTTT	CSASGPSQSDTQYF
many	13	-	TRBV29-1	TRBJ2-7	TGCAGCGTTGGGTCTCTTAGCCCCTACGAGCAGTACTTC	CSVGSLSPYEQYF
many	14	-	TRBV6-5	TRBJ1-2	TGTGCCAGCAGTTACTCCTACAAGAACTATGGCTACACCTTC	CASSYSYKNYGYTF
-	15	-	TRBV10-3	TRBJ1-5	TGTGCCATCAGTAGCAGGTGGGATAGCAATCAGCCCCAGCATTTT	CAISSRWDSNQPQHF
few	14	TRBD1	TRBV29-1	TRBJ2-3	TGCAGCGTTGAAGATGTACAGGGGGTATATACGCAGTATTTT	CSVEDVQGVYTQYF
-	15	-	TRBV14	TRBJ1-2	TGTGCCAGCAGCCAAGAGAGGGTACCCGGATATGGCTACACCTTC	CASSQERVPGYGYTF
-	12	-	TRBV18	TRBJ1-2	TGTGCCAGCGGGGGGTATTCGCAAGGCTACACCTTC	CASGGYSQGYTF
-	17	-	TRBV4-3	TRBJ1-6	TGCGCCAGCAGCCATCTAAGGGAGGTCCCGGGGGTTTCACCCCTCCACTTT	CASSHLREVPGVSPLHF
-	15	-	TRBV9	TRBJ1-2	TGTGCCAGCAGCCCCTGGGCAGGAGCTAACTATGGCTACACCTTC	CASSPWAGANYGYTF
few	14	TRBD1	TRBV12-3/TRBV12-4	TRBJ1-2	TGTGCCAGTACGCCCCTGCAGGGGGACTATGGCTACACCTTC	CASTPLQGDYGYTF
-	14	-	TRBV6-6	TRBJ2-7	TGTGCCAGCAGTTACACCGGGGAGTACGACGAGCAGTACTTC	CASSYTGEYDEQYF
-	13	-	TRBV20-1	TRBJ2-3	TGCACCGGAGTGGGGGTCGGCACAGATACGCAGTATTTT	CTGVGVGTDTQYF
-	15	-	TRBV7-2	TRBJ2-6	TGTGCCAGCAGCGCCTTGGGGACTGGGGCCAACGTCCTGACTTTC	CASSALGTGANVLTF
-	18	TRBD1	TRBV4-2	TRBJ2-7	TGTGCCAGCAGCCCTACCAGCCTCAACAGGGGTCGTTACAATGAGCAGTACTTC	CASSPTSLNRGRYNEQYF
-	16	-	TRBV4-2	TRBJ2-2	TGTGCCAGCAGCCAGGACGGTTACGGAAACACCGGGGAGCTGTTTTTT	CASSQDGYGNTGELFF
many	12	-	TRBV12-3/TRBV12-4	TRBJ1-2	TGTGCCAGCAGCCGTACAGGGTGTGGCTACACCTTC	CASSRTGCGYTF
-	14	-	TRBV7-2	TRBJ1-2	TGTGCCAGCAGCTTAGCTGGGGCACGGGATGGCTACACCTTC	CASSLAGARDGYTF
once	16	-	TRBV6-2/TRBV6-3	TRBJ1-1	TGTGCCAGCAGTAACCCCCGGACAGTACGGAACACTGAAGCTTTCTTT	CASSNPRTVRNTEAFF
-	13	-	TRBV20-1	TRBJ2-7	TGCAGTGCTAGAGATCCATCACGGCACGAGCAGTACTTC	CSARDPSRHEQYF
few	13	TRBD1	TRBV6-5	TRBJ1-2	TGTGCCAGGGGTGCCAGGGGGGACTATGGCTACACCTTC	CARGARGDYGYTF
many	14	-	TRBV7-9	TRBJ1-2	TGTGCCAGCAGCTTAACTGTCAGTAACTATGGCTACACCTTC	CASSLTVSNYGYTF
few	15	-	TRBV12-3/TRBV12-4	TRBJ1-5	TGTGCCAGCAGTCCGCGGGGGGATGGCAATCAGCCCCAGCATTTT	CASSPRGDGNQPQHF
many	13	-	TRBV6-5	TRBJ2-3	TGTGCCAGCACTGACATAGACACAGATACGCAGTATTTT	CASTDIDTDTQYF
-	17	-	TRBV6-2/TRBV6-3	TRBJ1-5	TGTGCCAGCAGTTACCCAGGTTGGGGTAGGAGCAATCAGCCCCAGCATTTT	CASSYPGWGRSNQPQHF
few	14	-	TRBV9	TRBJ2-1	TGTGCCAGCAGCGTAGGGGTTAGCGGCCATGAGCAGTTCTTC	CASSVGVSGHEQFF
-	17	-	TRBV4-1	TRBJ1-2	TGCGCCAGCAGCCCCAAGAATACACGGGATTCTCTCTATGGCTACACCTTC	CASSPKNTRDSLYGYTF